Here is one T cell receptor beta chain with its context. Its matching antigen is unknown. TCRdb re-called the PCR reads with MiXCR, one entry per CDR3 protein. The sample records about 320,000 distinct CDR3 sequences, roughly 24% being singletons. The data were taken from a study of molecular identifiers for immune sequencing clone quantification. The overall study: Replicates partitioned RNA from approximately 20,000 or 100,000 naive CD8 cells into five parts, sequencing four.

The study's findings and limits: Effector cells kept over 99% of their molecules in clones above 20 RNA copies, while naive cells kept under 1% there.

Germline loops: CDR1 SNHLY, CDR2 FYNNEI. The CDR3 is made up of 15 amino acids. V trimming: 10 bases; J trimming: 3 bases; junction bases outside the gene matches: 12. Every naive CD8 library was made from between about 20,000 and 1,100,000 sorted cells with 10%, 30% or 50% RNA. The chain carries TRBV2 and TRBJ2-3; 8 bases are shared with TRBD1. This TCR came from a human donor in good health. Some libraries in this study had Jurkat cell RNA spiked in. What was sequenced was naive CD8+ T cells from blood, with Jurkat cell RNA spiked in. Documented subset: FACS-sorted CD8+CD4-CCR7+CD45RA+ naive T cells. This chain's CDR3 is CATGDRFFGTDTQYF. CDR3 nucleotides: TGTGCCACAGGGGACAGGTTTTTTGGGACAGATACGCAGTATTTT.